Listed below are T cell receptor beta chains from one sample, sequenced in a study of OX40 agonist ivuxolimab in advanced cancers. Produced via immunoSEQ multiplex PCR; TCRdb's table is partial and in-frame only. The sample lists more than 80,000 clones, approximately 94% occurring once. The sample was CD4+ or CD8+ T cells sorted from blood, taken in a trial of the OX40 agonist ivuxolimab. The receptors shown here come from an adult with an advanced solid tumor such as melanoma, head and neck, liver or kidney cancer. Both conserved end residues are part of each CDR3. D genes are given only for firm matches. The listing skips clone size in some rows; elsewhere it reads once, few, many or a size class.

d_gene: NA; abundance: NA; j_gene: TRBJ2-4; v_gene: TRBV13; CDR3nt: TGTGCCAGCAGCTGGTCAGGGATTGGAAAAAACATTCAGTACTTC; CDR3aa: CASSWSGIGKNIQYF
d_gene: NA; abundance: NA; j_gene: TRBJ1-5; v_gene: TRBV15; CDR3nt: TGTGCCACCAGCAGTAATTACGGCCAGCCCCAGCATTTT; CDR3aa: CATSSNYGQPQHF
d_gene: NA; abundance: NA; j_gene: TRBJ2-2; v_gene: TRBV14; CDR3nt: TGTGCCAGCAGCCAAGGCCAGGGGATAGGATCCGGGGAGCTGTTTTTT; CDR3aa: CASSQGQGIGSGELFF
d_gene: NA; abundance: NA; j_gene: TRBJ2-2; v_gene: TRBV19; CDR3nt: TGTGCCAGTACCTTAGGACTATCGGTAGGGGAGCTGTTTTTT; CDR3aa: CASTLGLSVGELFF
d_gene: TRBD1; abundance: NA; j_gene: TRBJ1-5; v_gene: TRBV6-7; CDR3nt: TGTGCCAGCAGTTACCCAAGGGACAGGAGGGAATATAGCAATCAGCCCCAGCATTTT; CDR3aa: CASSYPRDRREYSNQPQHF
d_gene: NA; abundance: once; j_gene: TRBJ2-1; v_gene: TRBV19; CDR3nt: TGTGCCGTTCGAGAAAAGGGGGGGCAGTTCTTC; CDR3aa: CAVREKGGQFF
d_gene: TRBD1; abundance: NA; j_gene: TRBJ1-2; v_gene: TRBV23-1; CDR3nt: TGCGCCAGCAGTCAACTCGACAGGGGGCGATGCTATGGCTACACCTTC; CDR3aa: CASSQLDRGRCYGYTF
d_gene: NA; abundance: NA; j_gene: TRBJ2-3; v_gene: TRBV5-6; CDR3nt: TGTGCCAGCGATATGGGGCTCACAGATACGCAGTATTTT; CDR3aa: CASDMGLTDTQYF
d_gene: NA; abundance: NA; j_gene: TRBJ1-2; v_gene: TRBV6-5; CDR3nt: TGTGCCAGCAGTTACTCGGGACGTTCTGACTACACCTTC; CDR3aa: CASSYSGRSDYTF
d_gene: TRBD1; abundance: NA; j_gene: TRBJ1-2; v_gene: TRBV29-1; CDR3nt: TGCAGCGTGTGGGGGGGGACAGGGGCCGGCTACACCTTC; CDR3aa: CSVWGGTGAGYTF
d_gene: NA; abundance: NA; j_gene: TRBJ2-6; v_gene: TRBV7-8; CDR3nt: TGTGCCAGCACTCCGTACAGTTCCGTGGCCAACGTCCTGACTTTC; CDR3aa: CASTPYSSVANVLTF
d_gene: NA; abundance: once; j_gene: TRBJ1-1; v_gene: TRBV19; CDR3nt: TGTGCCAGTAGTATAGATCTGTTCAGGATAAACACTGAAGCTTTCTTT; CDR3aa: CASSIDLFRINTEAFF
d_gene: NA; abundance: NA; j_gene: TRBJ2-7; v_gene: TRBV7-2; CDR3nt: TGTGCCAGCAGCTTTGGACCCGGCCGGACCTACGAGCAGTACTTC; CDR3aa: CASSFGPGRTYEQYF
d_gene: NA; abundance: once; j_gene: TRBJ2-7; v_gene: TRBV20-1; CDR3nt: TGCAGTGCCACTCAGGGCTACGAGCAGTACTTC; CDR3aa: CSATQGYEQYF
d_gene: TRBD1; abundance: NA; j_gene: TRBJ1-2; v_gene: TRBV11-2; CDR3nt: TGTGCCAGCAGCCAGAACATGGGACAGGGGTCTAACTATGGCTACACCTTC; CDR3aa: CASSQNMGQGSNYGYTF
d_gene: NA; abundance: NA; j_gene: TRBJ1-2; v_gene: TRBV6-5; CDR3nt: TGTGCCAGCAGGAACAGTAACTATGGCTACACCTTC; CDR3aa: CASRNSNYGYTF
d_gene: NA; abundance: NA; j_gene: TRBJ2-5; v_gene: TRBV2; CDR3nt: TGTGCCAGCAGTGACCCGATTGGGGTGGACCAAGAGACCCAGTACTTC; CDR3aa: CASSDPIGVDQETQYF
d_gene: TRBD1; abundance: NA; j_gene: TRBJ1-2; v_gene: TRBV9; CDR3nt: TGTGCCAGCAGCCCACCTTCCGACAGGGGAATCCTCAACTATGGCTACACCTTC; CDR3aa: CASSPPSDRGILNYGYTF
d_gene: NA; abundance: NA; j_gene: TRBJ1-5; v_gene: TRBV4-1; CDR3nt: TGCGCCAGCAGCCAAGATGGGGCAGGGAAGAGCAATCAGCCCCAGCATTTT; CDR3aa: CASSQDGAGKSNQPQHF
d_gene: NA; abundance: NA; j_gene: TRBJ2-5; v_gene: TRBV6-5; CDR3nt: TGTGCCAGCAGCCCCCCGGGGGAGACCCAGTACTTC; CDR3aa: CASSPPGETQYF
d_gene: TRBD1; abundance: NA; j_gene: TRBJ2-1; v_gene: TRBV19; CDR3nt: TGTGCCAGTAGTTCCACCGGGACAGGGCCCGACAATGAGCAGTTCTTC; CDR3aa: CASSSTGTGPDNEQFF
d_gene: NA; abundance: NA; j_gene: TRBJ2-3; v_gene: TRBV7-6; CDR3nt: TGTGCCAGCAGCCGGGGGTTCACAGATACGCAGTATTTT; CDR3aa: CASSRGFTDTQYF
d_gene: NA; abundance: few; j_gene: TRBJ2-1; v_gene: TRBV4-1; CDR3nt: TGCGCCAGCAGCCAAGAGGGCAATGAGCAGTTCTTC; CDR3aa: CASSQEGNEQFF
d_gene: TRBD2; abundance: NA; j_gene: TRBJ2-3; v_gene: TRBV6-1; CDR3nt: TGTGCCAGCAGGACTAGCGGGGGGGCAACAGATACGCAGTATTTT; CDR3aa: CASRTSGGATDTQYF
d_gene: TRBD1; abundance: NA; j_gene: TRBJ1-6; v_gene: TRBV6-5; CDR3nt: TGTGCCAGCAGTTACTCGGGACAGAGTAATTCACCCCTCCACTTT; CDR3aa: CASSYSGQSNSPLHF
d_gene: TRBD2; abundance: once; j_gene: TRBJ2-3; v_gene: TRBV5-6; CDR3nt: TGTGCCAGCAGCGTGGGCCCCAGCGGGGGGGCAGATACGCAGTATTTT; CDR3aa: CASSVGPSGGADTQYF
d_gene: TRBD1; abundance: NA; j_gene: TRBJ1-2; v_gene: TRBV6-1; CDR3nt: TGTGCCAGCAGTGAACTGGGACAGGCCAACTATGGCTACACCTTC; CDR3aa: CASSELGQANYGYTF
d_gene: NA; abundance: NA; j_gene: TRBJ2-5; v_gene: TRBV13; CDR3nt: TGTGCCAGCAGCTCTTTGGGCGGGACCCAAGAGACCCAGTACTTC; CDR3aa: CASSSLGGTQETQYF
d_gene: NA; abundance: once; j_gene: TRBJ2-2; v_gene: TRBV6-5; CDR3nt: TGTGCCAGCAGTTATCAAGGGGAGCTGTTTTTT; CDR3aa: CASSYQGELFF
d_gene: TRBD2; abundance: NA; j_gene: TRBJ2-7; v_gene: TRBV11-2; CDR3nt: TGTGCCAGCAGCTTAGTTCAAGCGGGGGCAATCTACGAGCAGTACTTC; CDR3aa: CASSLVQAGAIYEQYF
d_gene: NA; abundance: NA; j_gene: TRBJ1-1; v_gene: TRBV6-1; CDR3nt: TGTGCCAGCAGTGTGGGACACGTTCCCCTTGAAGCTTTCTTT; CDR3aa: CASSVGHVPLEAFF
d_gene: TRBD1; abundance: NA; j_gene: TRBJ2-2; v_gene: TRBV5-1; CDR3nt: TGCGCCAGCAGCTCGAACGGACAGGCCGGGGAGCTGTTTTTT; CDR3aa: CASSSNGQAGELFF
d_gene: NA; abundance: few; j_gene: TRBJ1-5; v_gene: TRBV9; CDR3nt: TGTGCCAGCAGCGTAGGATCAGGGATACGCAATCAGCCCCAGCATTTT; CDR3aa: CASSVGSGIRNQPQHF
d_gene: NA; abundance: NA; j_gene: TRBJ1-3; v_gene: TRBV7-2; CDR3nt: TGTGCCAGCAGAGAAACAGGTGGAAACACCATATATTTT; CDR3aa: CASRETGGNTIYF
d_gene: TRBD2; abundance: NA; j_gene: TRBJ2-1; v_gene: TRBV5-1; CDR3nt: TGCGCCAGCAGCTTGGATTTCGGGACTAGCTGGAATGAGCAGTTCTTC; CDR3aa: CASSLDFGTSWNEQFF
d_gene: NA; abundance: few; j_gene: TRBJ1-1; v_gene: TRBV9; CDR3nt: TGTGCCAGCAGCGTAGGGACGAACACTGAAGCTTTCTTT; CDR3aa: CASSVGTNTEAFF
d_gene: NA; abundance: NA; j_gene: TRBJ2-2; v_gene: TRBV6-5; CDR3nt: TGTGCCAGGTCCGAGGGGAACACCGGGGAGCTGTTTTTT; CDR3aa: CARSEGNTGELFF
d_gene: NA; abundance: NA; j_gene: TRBJ1-1; v_gene: TRBV10-3; CDR3nt: TGTGCCATCCAAGGGTCCGTGGTCACTGAAGCTTTCTTT; CDR3aa: CAIQGSVVTEAFF
d_gene: NA; abundance: NA; j_gene: TRBJ2-1; v_gene: TRBV19; CDR3nt: TGTGCCAGTAGTCCAGCGAGCTCCTACAATGAGCAGTTCTTC; CDR3aa: CASSPASSYNEQFF
d_gene: TRBD1; abundance: medium-sized; j_gene: TRBJ2-1; v_gene: TRBV27; CDR3nt: TGTGCCAGCAGCCCGACAGGGTACTACAATGAGCAGTTCTTC; CDR3aa: CASSPTGYYNEQFF
d_gene: NA; abundance: NA; j_gene: TRBJ2-7; v_gene: TRBV4-1; CDR3nt: TGCGCCAGCAGCCAAAGGTTTACGACCTACGAGCAGTACTTC; CDR3aa: CASSQRFTTYEQYF
d_gene: TRBD2; abundance: once; j_gene: TRBJ2-7; v_gene: TRBV2; CDR3nt: TGTGCCAGCAGGGAGAAGACTAGCGTCCCCTCCTACGAGCAGTACTTC; CDR3aa: CASREKTSVPSYEQYF
d_gene: TRBD2; abundance: NA; j_gene: TRBJ2-1; v_gene: TRBV27; CDR3nt: TGTGCCAGCAGTCCCATAGCGGGGGGGCGGTATGAGCAGTTCTTC; CDR3aa: CASSPIAGGRYEQFF
d_gene: NA; abundance: NA; j_gene: TRBJ1-1; v_gene: TRBV10-1; CDR3nt: TGCGCCAGCAGTAGAGGGGAAACTGAAGCTTTCTTT; CDR3aa: CASSRGETEAFF
d_gene: NA; abundance: NA; j_gene: TRBJ2-7; v_gene: TRBV11-2; CDR3nt: TGTGCCAGCAGCGGGAGCTCCTACGAGCAGTACTTC; CDR3aa: CASSGSSYEQYF
d_gene: NA; abundance: NA; j_gene: TRBJ1-1; v_gene: TRBV12-5; CDR3nt: TGTGCTAGTGGTTTGGTACTAGTCGGGCCGAACACTGAAGCTTTCTTT; CDR3aa: CASGLVLVGPNTEAFF
d_gene: TRBD2; abundance: NA; j_gene: TRBJ2-7; v_gene: TRBV19; CDR3nt: TGTGCCAGTAGTACTACGACTAGCGGGGGGTACGAGCAGTACTTC; CDR3aa: CASSTTTSGGYEQYF
d_gene: NA; abundance: once; j_gene: TRBJ2-1; v_gene: TRBV7-8; CDR3nt: TGTGCCAGCACCCTGGGAGGGGGAACAATCTTC; CDR3aa: CASTLGGGTIF
d_gene: TRBD2; abundance: NA; j_gene: TRBJ2-2; v_gene: TRBV9; CDR3nt: TGTGCCAGCAGCGTATCGGGACTAGCGGGTTACTCGACCACCGGGGAGCTGTTTTTT; CDR3aa: CASSVSGLAGYSTTGELFF